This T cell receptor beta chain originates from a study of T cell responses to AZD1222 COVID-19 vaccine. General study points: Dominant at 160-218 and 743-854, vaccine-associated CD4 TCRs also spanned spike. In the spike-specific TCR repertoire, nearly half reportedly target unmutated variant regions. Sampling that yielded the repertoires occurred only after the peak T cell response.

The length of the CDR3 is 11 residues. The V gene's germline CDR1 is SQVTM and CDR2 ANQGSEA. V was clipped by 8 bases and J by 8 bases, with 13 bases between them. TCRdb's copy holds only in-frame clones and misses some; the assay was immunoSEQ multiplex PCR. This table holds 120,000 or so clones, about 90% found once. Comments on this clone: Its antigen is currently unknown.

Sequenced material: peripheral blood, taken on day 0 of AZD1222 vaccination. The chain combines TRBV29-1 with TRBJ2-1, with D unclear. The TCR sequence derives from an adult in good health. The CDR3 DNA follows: TGCAGCCACAGATCAAACGATGAGCAGTTCTTC. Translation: CSHRSNDEQFF.